Listed here are 26 T cell receptor beta chains from one sample, sequenced in a study of shared T cell receptors in the human thymus. The method was immunoSEQ multiplex PCR; TCRdb's version includes in-frame clones alone and lacks a portion of them. Counted here are about 710,000 clones, more than 70% occurring once; the ten biggest clones make up roughly 0.0089%. This sample also belongs to another study, concerning human thymus T cells.

Sequenced sample: thymocytes. These receptors were obtained from a boy under two years old with a congenital heart defect.

The J gene is TRBJ2-7, the V gene TRBV6-1; TRBD2 agrees at 7 bases. Germline V gives CDR1 MNHNS, CDR2 SASEGT. The CDR3 is 14 amino acids. V was clipped by 8 bases and J by 3 bases; unmatched bases: 10. CDR3 coding DNA: TGTGCCAGCTCCCCCCACGGGGGGATCTACGAGCAGTACTTC. Its protein product is CASSPHGGIYEQYF.

This clone was seen more than once but under ten times. The J gene is TRBJ1-1, the V gene TRBV4-3, with 7 bases fitting TRBD1. Germline V gene data show CDR1 as LGHNA and CDR2 as YSLEER. J gave up 1 base and V 1 base, and 6 bases lay outside the gene matches. The CDR3 extends over 16 amino acids. CDR3 DNA sequence: TGCGCCAGCAGCCAAGGGGCGACAGGGAAGAACACTGAAGCTTTCTTT. The encoded protein is CASSQGATGKNTEAFF.

This chain joins TRBV14 and TRBJ1-1; a possible D gene is TRBD1 (5 bases). Trimming left V 0 bases short and J 9 bases short, with 17 bases between. Germline V gene lookup returns CDR1 SGHDN and CDR2 FVKESK. The CDR3 loop spans 15 amino acids. CDR3 loop: CASSQDIRPGDQAFF. CDR3 in DNA: TGTGCCAGCAGCCAAGATATCCGGCCGGGGGACCAAGCTTTCTTT.

The chain carries TRBV6-1 and TRBJ2-7; 10 bases agree with TRBD2. The length of the CDR3 is 14 residues. CDR1 and CDR2 from the germline V gene are MNHNS and SASEGT. V lost 8 bases and J lost 4; bases outside the gene matches: 8. In DNA form, the CDR3 reads TGTGCCAGCGACCCCGGGACTAGCGCTTACGAGCAGTACTTC. This translates into CASDPGTSAYEQYF.

The chain uses TRBV4-1 and TRBJ2-7; weak D call: TRBD2 (6 bases). With 0 bases removed from V and 0 bases from J, the gap between germline ends came to 12 bases. Germline V gene data show CDR1 as MGHRA and CDR2 as YSYEKL. The CDR3 length is 16 residues. The CDR3 nucleotides read TGCGCCAGCAGCCAAGATTCTAGCGAGGCCTCCTACGAGCAGTACTTC. Translated, it gives CASSQDSSEASYEQYF.

Only one count was recorded for this clone. This chain connects TRBV5-8 to TRBJ1-5, with TRBD1 as a possible D gene (6 bases). The germline gives CDR1 SGHTS, CDR2 YDEGEE. The CDR3 has 15 residues. Deletions cut 5 bases from V and 2 bases from J, with 14 bases between. CDR3 in amino acids: CASRLRGGRNQPQHF. Here the CDR3 DNA reads TGTGCCAGCAGGCTCCGAGGGGGACGCAATCAGCCCCAGCATTTT.

The sample holds a few counts of this clone. The V call is TRBV13, the J call TRBJ2-3; the match to TRBD2 covers 10 bases. With 3 bases clipped from V and 5 bases from J, the junction kept 8 bases outside the gene matches. Germline CDR1 PRHDT, CDR2 FYEKMQ (reference sequence). The CDR3 extends over 16 amino acids. The CDR3 coding sequence is TGTGCCAGCAGCTTCCGGACTAGCGGAGGGATAGATACGCAGTATTTT. It specifies CASSFRTSGGIDTQYF.

The chain couples TRBV28 to TRBJ2-2; TRBD1 might be the D (6 bases). The CDR3 extends over 15 amino acids. Germline lookup yields CDR1 MDHEN and CDR2 SYDVKM. V lost 2 bases, J lost 7 bases, and 14 bases lay in between. CDR3 bases: TGTGCCAGCAGTTTAGGGTCCACAGGGCTCGGGGAGCTGTTTTTT. It encodes CASSLGSTGLGELFF.

The chain recombines TRBV6-5 with TRBJ1-1, with 7 positions matching TRBD1. V trimming: 6 bases; J trimming: 1 base; junction bases outside the gene matches: 5. CDR3 length: 14 amino acids. In germline, CDR1 is MNHEY, CDR2 SVGAGI. CDR3: CASSRGTANTEAFF. CDR3 bases: TGTGCCAGCAGCCGCGGGACAGCGAACACTGAAGCTTTCTTT.

The rearrangement links TRBV7-8 to TRBJ2-5, with D uncertain. CDR1 SGHVS and CDR2 FQNEAQ come from the germline V gene. The CDR3 extends over 13 amino acids. With 3 bases removed from V and 5 bases from J, the gap between germline ends came to 10 bases. In DNA, the CDR3 is TGTGCCAGCAGCTTTGCGAGGTGGGAGACCCAGTACTTC. Translation gives CASSFARWETQYF.

This chain links TRBV9 with TRBJ2-2; D possibly corresponds to TRBD1 (6 bases). The V gene's germline CDR1 is SGDLS and CDR2 YYNGEE. The V end was cut by 0 bases, the J end by 3 bases, with 15 bases between. The CDR3 sequence is 17 residues long. DNA of the CDR3: TGTGCCAGCAGCGTAGACAGGGTCCTAACGGACACCGGGGAGCTGTTTTTT. It encodes CASSVDRVLTDTGELFF.

This clone was recorded a few times. V gene TRBV10-3 combines with J gene TRBJ1-3; no clear D. The V end lost 10 bases, the J end lost 9 bases, and 10 bases lay between the germline ends. From germline, CDR1 is ENHRY and CDR2 SYGVKD. CDR3 size: 10 residues. The CDR3 reads CATLGSTIYF. The CDR3 DNA is TGTGCCACCCTCGGGAGCACCATATATTTT.

The V gene is TRBV10-1, the J gene TRBJ2-3; TRBD2 matches 9 bases. V dropped 4 bases and J dropped 4; count of bases not matched to a gene: 6. The CDR3 covers 15 residues. Germline CDR1 is WNHNN and CDR2 is SYGVQD (reference sequence). CDR3 nucleotide sequence: TGCGCCAGCAGTGCTTTGCGGGAGGGAGCAGATACGCAGTATTTT. Translating gives CASSALREGADTQYF.

The rearrangement links TRBV4-1 to TRBJ2-7; possibly TRBD1 for D (7 bases). The CDR3 spans 16 residues. Looked up from germline, CDR1 is MGHRA and CDR2 is YSYEKL. The V end was cut by 2 bases, the J end by 3 bases, with 17 bases between. This chain's CDR3 is CASSQPDREENYEQYF. For the CDR3, the DNA is TGCGCCAGCAGCCAACCCGACAGGGAGGAAAACTACGAGCAGTACTTC.

The CDR3 nucleotides read TGCGCCAGCAGCCAAGCGAAGGGGGCCACATCCCAAGGCTACACCTTC. It specifies CASSQAKGATSQGYTF. The J gene is TRBJ1-2, the V gene TRBV4-1, with 7 positions matching TRBD1. The germline gives CDR1 MGHRA, CDR2 YSYEKL. J was trimmed by 8 bases and V by 1 base; bases with no gene match: 13. The CDR3 contains 16 residues.

V gene TRBV28 combines with J gene TRBJ2-1; D remains ambiguous. V dropped 5 bases and J dropped 1 base, with 12 bases sitting between them. This CDR3 contains 15 residues. Germline CDR1 and CDR2: MDHEN and SYDVKM. Here the CDR3 reads CASSEPRTSYNEQFF. The DNA for the CDR3 is TGTGCCAGCAGTGAGCCACGTACTTCCTACAATGAGCAGTTCTTC.

The rearrangement links TRBV28 to TRBJ1-2, with TRBD1 matching over 10 bases. Germline loops: CDR1 MDHEN, CDR2 SYDVKM. The CDR3 has 13 amino acids. The V segment lost 5 bases and the J segment 8 bases; nucleotides outside the gene matches: 5. In nucleotides, the CDR3 is TGTGCCAGCAGTCTCGACAGGGGGCAGGGCTACACCTTC. Residues: CASSLDRGQGYTF.

This clone was picked up a small number of times. V is TRBV28 and J is TRBJ2-3, with D perhaps matching TRBD2 (6 bases). CDR1 and CDR2 (germline): MDHEN, SYDVKM. Trimming cost V 2 bases and J 3 bases, with 12 bases left between them. The CDR3 covers 15 residues. The CDR3 bases are TGTGCCAGCAGTTTAGCGGGGTGGGATACAGATACGCAGTATTTT. Its translation: CASSLAGWDTDTQYF.

This clone was counted between two and nine times. This sequence joins TRBV28 and TRBJ1-6, with TRBD1 as a possible D gene (6 bases). Germline CDR1 and CDR2: MDHEN and SYDVKM. The CDR3 is made up of 16 amino acids. The germline V and J ends were trimmed by 6 bases and 3 bases, with 15 bases remaining between them. The CDR3: CASRTDNRVYNSPLHF. CDR3 DNA: TGTGCCAGCAGGACCGATAACAGGGTCTATAATTCACCCCTCCACTTT. The full variable domain, completed using reference TRBV28 and TRBJ1-6, is DVKVTQSSRYLVKRTGEKVFLECVQDMDHENMFWYRQDPGLGLRLIYFSYDVKMKEKGDIPEGYSVSREKKERFSLILESASTNQTSMYLCASRTDNRVYNSPLHFGNGTRLTVT.

This clone came up once. The chain is built from TRBV7-5 and TRBJ2-7; the listed D gene, TRBD2, was not tested against the DNA. TRBV7-5 is assigned pseudogene status. The CDR3 extends over 14 amino acids. CDR3 bases: TGTGCCAGAAGTTCAAGGGACTGCCGGTTAGAGCAGTACTTC. As protein: CARSSRDCRLEQYF.

This clone was detected a few times. The CDR3 region has the DNA TGTGCCAGCAGTTTGGGTGGAGGGGACACCGGGGAGCTGTTTTTT. Its protein product is CASSLGGGDTGELFF. V usage is TRBV27 and J usage is TRBJ2-2, with D tentatively TRBD2 (6 bases). The germline V gene has CDR1 MNHEY and CDR2 SMNVEV (reference sequence). This CDR3 region has 15 residues. Trimming removed 3 bases at V and 3 bases at J, with 11 bases between.

This sequence joins TRBV5-5 and TRBJ1-5; unclear D gene. CDR3 length equals 12 residues. Germline CDR1 and CDR2: SGHKS and YYEKEE (reference sequence). V lost 0 bases and J lost 6, with 4 bases in between. CDR3 nucleotides: TGTGCCAGCAGCTTGGACGGTCAGCCCCAGCATTTT. Protein sequence: CASSLDGQPQHF. Complete variable domain (other parts from reference TRBV5-5 and TRBJ1-5): DAGVTQSPTHLIKTRGQQVTLRCSPISGHKSVSWYQQVLGQGPQFIFQYYEKEERGRGNFPDRFSARQFPNYSSELNVNALLLGDSALYLCASSLDGQPQHFGDGTRLSIL.

The chain couples TRBV5-1 to TRBJ2-3; the D gene is possibly TRBD1 (5 bases). The V gene's germline CDR1 is SGHRS and CDR2 YFSETQ. CDR3 length equals 13 residues. V was pared by 4 bases and J by 4 bases, with 10 bases between. The CDR3 region has the DNA TGCGCCAGCAGCGAAGACAGCCCAGATACGCAGTATTTT. Amino acid sequence: CASSEDSPDTQYF.

CDR3 protein: CASSPPGQLNTEAFF. CDR3 coding DNA: TGTGCCAGCAGTCCCCCCGGACAGTTGAACACTGAAGCTTTCTTT. The chain carries TRBV28 and TRBJ1-1, with D possibly being TRBD1 (6 bases). V was shortened by 5 bases and J by 0 bases, with 13 bases between the two germline ends. Germline CDR1 and CDR2: MDHEN and SYDVKM. The CDR3 contains 15 residues. Together with reference TRBV28 and TRBJ1-1, the CDR3 gives the full variable domain: DVKVTQSSRYLVKRTGEKVFLECVQDMDHENMFWYRQDPGLGLRLIYFSYDVKMKEKGDIPEGYSVSREKKERFSLILESASTNQTSMYLCASSPPGQLNTEAFFGQGTRLTVV.

The chain is built from TRBV15 and TRBJ2-7; 8 bases match TRBD2. V lost 6 bases, J lost 13 bases, and 20 bases stayed unmatched. CDR1 is LNHNV, CDR2 YYDKDF, per germline (reference sequence). CDR3 length: 15 amino acids. This CDR3 reads CATSGGLAEPSTIYF. For the CDR3, the DNA is TGTGCCACCAGTGGAGGACTAGCCGAACCCTCAACAATCTACTTC.

V is TRBV7-2 and J is TRBJ2-1, with 8 nucleotides matching TRBD2. CDR3 length: 14 residues. The ends lost 4 bases at V and 9 bases at J; junction bases unmatched: 8. Per germline, CDR1 SGHTA and CDR2 FQGNSA. CDR3: CASSSGGAASEQFF. The CDR3 nucleotides are TGTGCCAGCAGCTCCGGGGGGGCGGCAAGTGAGCAGTTCTTC.